This T cell receptor (beta chain) emerged from a study of T cells in Graves' hyperthyroidism and ophthalmopathy. Overall study findings and caveats: Most thyroid clonotypes with frequency above 0.001 were detected in blood.

RNA transcripts provided the source from which TCR beta CDR3 regions were amplified. Initially, a first-round RT-PCR of the TCR CDR3 employed the HTBI primer set. A single record per CDR3 protein comes from TCRdb applying MiXCR to the multiplex PCR reads. This table has around 350,000 distinct CDR3 sequences, 17% appearing once. V was clipped by 3 bases and J by 2 bases; unmatched bases: 11. This CDR3 contains 17 residues. CDR1 SGDLS and CDR2 YYNGEE come from the germline V gene. Recently diagnosed hyperthyroidism of less than 2 months' duration affected patients aged 18 to 65. A few counts support this clonotype. Antigen unknown.

This sequence was found in a woman aged 25-40 years with Graves' hyperthyroidism that later progressed to Graves' ophthalmopathy. The V and J genes are TRBV9 and TRBJ2-1; 7 nucleotides match TRBD1. The sequenced sample consisted of blood. The CDR3 here is CASSDSIARGTYNEQFF. DNA of the CDR3: TGTGCCAGCAGCGACAGCATAGCCAGGGGGACCTACAATGAGCAGTTCTTC.